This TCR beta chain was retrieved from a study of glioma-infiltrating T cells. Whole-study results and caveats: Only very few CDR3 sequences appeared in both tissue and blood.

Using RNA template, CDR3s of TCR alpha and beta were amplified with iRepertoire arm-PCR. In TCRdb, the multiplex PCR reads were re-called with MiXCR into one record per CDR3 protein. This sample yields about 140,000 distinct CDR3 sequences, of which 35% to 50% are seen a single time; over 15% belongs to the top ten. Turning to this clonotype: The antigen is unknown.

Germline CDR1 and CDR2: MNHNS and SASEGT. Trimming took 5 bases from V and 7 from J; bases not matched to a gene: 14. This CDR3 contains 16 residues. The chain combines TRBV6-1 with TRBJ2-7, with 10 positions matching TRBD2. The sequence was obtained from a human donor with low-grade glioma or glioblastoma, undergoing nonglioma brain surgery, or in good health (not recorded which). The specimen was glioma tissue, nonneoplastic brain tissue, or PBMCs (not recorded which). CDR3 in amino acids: CASSTLLAGRPVEQYF. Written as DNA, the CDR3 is TGTGCCAGCAGTACCCTACTAGCGGGACGGCCGGTGGAGCAGTACTTC.